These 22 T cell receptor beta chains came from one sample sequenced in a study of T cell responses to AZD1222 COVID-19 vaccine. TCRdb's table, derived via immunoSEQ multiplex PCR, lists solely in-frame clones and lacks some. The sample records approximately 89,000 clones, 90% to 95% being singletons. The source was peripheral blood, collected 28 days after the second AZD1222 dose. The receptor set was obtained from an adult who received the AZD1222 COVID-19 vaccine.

In nucleotides, the CDR3 is TGTGCCAGCAGCCAATCGGCGGGGAACACTGAAGCTTTCTTT. Translation gives CASSQSAGNTEAFF. The rearrangement links TRBV3-1 (or the pseudogene TRBV3-2) to TRBJ1-1, with D uncertain. V gave up 2 bases and J gave up 1 base, with 8 bases separating them. The length of the CDR3 is 14 residues. CDR1 and CDR2 (germline): LGHDT, YNNKEL (reference sequence).

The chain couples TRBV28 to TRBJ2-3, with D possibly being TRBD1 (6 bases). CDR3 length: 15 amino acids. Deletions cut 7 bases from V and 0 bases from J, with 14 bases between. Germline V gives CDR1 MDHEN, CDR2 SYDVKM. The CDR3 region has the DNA TGTGCCAGCACCCCCAGGGGTACTAGCACAGATACGCAGTATTTT. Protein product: CASTPRGTSTDTQYF.

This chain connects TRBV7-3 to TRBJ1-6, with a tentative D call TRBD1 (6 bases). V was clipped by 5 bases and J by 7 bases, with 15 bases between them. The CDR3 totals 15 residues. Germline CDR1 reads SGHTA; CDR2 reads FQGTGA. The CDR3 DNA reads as TGTGCCAGCAGCACTACAGGGAGAGCCAATTCACCCCTCCACTTT. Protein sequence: CASSTTGRANSPLHF.

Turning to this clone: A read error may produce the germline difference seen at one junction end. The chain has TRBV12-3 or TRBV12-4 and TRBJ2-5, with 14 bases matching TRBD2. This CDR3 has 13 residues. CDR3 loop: CASSQGLAGAPDF. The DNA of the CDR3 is TGTGCCAGCAGTCAGGGACTAGCGGGGGCCCCGGACTTC.

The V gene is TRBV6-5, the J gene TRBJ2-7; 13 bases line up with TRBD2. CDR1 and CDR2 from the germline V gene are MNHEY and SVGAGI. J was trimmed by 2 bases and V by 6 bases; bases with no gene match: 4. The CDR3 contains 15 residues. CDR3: CASRQTSGRAYEQYF. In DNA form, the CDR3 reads TGTGCCAGCAGGCAAACTAGCGGGAGGGCCTACGAGCAGTACTTC.

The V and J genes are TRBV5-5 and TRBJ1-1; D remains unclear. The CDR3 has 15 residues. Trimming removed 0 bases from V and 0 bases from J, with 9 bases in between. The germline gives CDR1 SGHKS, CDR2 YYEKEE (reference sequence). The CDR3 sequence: CASSLARVLNTEAFF. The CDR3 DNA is TGTGCCAGCAGCTTGGCCCGGGTCCTGAACACTGAAGCTTTCTTT.

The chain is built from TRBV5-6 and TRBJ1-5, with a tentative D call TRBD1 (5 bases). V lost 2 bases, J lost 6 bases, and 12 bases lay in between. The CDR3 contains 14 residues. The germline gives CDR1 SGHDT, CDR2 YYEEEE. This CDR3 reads CASSLGPGFQPQHF. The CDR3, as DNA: TGTGCCAGCAGCTTAGGGCCAGGGTTTCAGCCCCAGCATTTT.

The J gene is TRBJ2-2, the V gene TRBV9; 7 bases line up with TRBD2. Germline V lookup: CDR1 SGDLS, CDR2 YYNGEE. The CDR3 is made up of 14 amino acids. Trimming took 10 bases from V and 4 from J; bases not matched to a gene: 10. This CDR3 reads CAGGGGGPTGELFF. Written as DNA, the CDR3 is TGTGCCGGCGGTGGGGGGGGTCCCACCGGGGAGCTGTTTTTT.

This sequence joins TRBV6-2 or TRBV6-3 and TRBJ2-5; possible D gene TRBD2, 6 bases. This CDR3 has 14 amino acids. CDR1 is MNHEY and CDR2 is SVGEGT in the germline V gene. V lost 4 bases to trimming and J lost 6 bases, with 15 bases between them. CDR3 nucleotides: TGTGCCAGCAGTTCTCGGAGGGGCAAGAAGACCCAGTACTTC. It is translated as CASSSRRGKKTQYF.

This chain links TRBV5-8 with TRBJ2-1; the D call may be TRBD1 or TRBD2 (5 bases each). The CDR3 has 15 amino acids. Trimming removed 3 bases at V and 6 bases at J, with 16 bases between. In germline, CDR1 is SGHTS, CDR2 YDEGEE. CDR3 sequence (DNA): TGTGCCAGCAGCTCGGGACGGCCTACAGTCAATGAGCAGTTCTTC. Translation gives CASSSGRPTVNEQFF.

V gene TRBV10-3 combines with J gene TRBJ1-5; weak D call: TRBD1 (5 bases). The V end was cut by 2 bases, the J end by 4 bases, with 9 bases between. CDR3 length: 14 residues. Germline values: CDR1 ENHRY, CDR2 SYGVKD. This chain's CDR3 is CAISEEGVNQPQHF. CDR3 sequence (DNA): TGTGCCATCAGTGAGGAAGGGGTAAATCAGCCCCAGCATTTT.

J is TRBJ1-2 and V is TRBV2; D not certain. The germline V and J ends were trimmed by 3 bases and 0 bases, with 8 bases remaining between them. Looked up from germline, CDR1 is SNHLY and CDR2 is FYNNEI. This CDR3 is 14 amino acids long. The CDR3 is CASSDQISNYGYTF. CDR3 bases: TGTGCCAGCAGTGATCAGATATCTAACTATGGCTACACCTTC.

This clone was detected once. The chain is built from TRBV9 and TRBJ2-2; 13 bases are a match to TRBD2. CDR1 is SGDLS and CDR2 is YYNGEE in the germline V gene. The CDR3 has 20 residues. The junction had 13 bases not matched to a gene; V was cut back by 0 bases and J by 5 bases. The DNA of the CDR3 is TGTGCCAGCAGCGTAGCGCCTCTCCCGGGACTAGCGGGACCAACCGGGGAGCTGTTTTTT. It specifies CASSVAPLPGLAGPTGELFF.

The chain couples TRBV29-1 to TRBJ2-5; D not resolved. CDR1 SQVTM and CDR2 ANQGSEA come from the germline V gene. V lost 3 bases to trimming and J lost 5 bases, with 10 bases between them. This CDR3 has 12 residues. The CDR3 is CSVDNYGETQYF. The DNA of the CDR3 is TGCAGCGTTGATAATTATGGTGAGACCCAGTACTTC.

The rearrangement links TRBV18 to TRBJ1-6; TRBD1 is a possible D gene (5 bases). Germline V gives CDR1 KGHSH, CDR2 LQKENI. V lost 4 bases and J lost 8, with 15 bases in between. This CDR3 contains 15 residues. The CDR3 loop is CASSRIDDSDSPLHF. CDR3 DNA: TGTGCCAGCTCACGGATCGACGACAGCGATTCACCCCTCCACTTT. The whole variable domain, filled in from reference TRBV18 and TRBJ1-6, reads NAGVMQNPRHLVRRRGQEARLRCSPMKGHSHVYWYRQLPEEGLKFMVYLQKENIIDESGMPKERFSAEFPKEGPSILRIQQVVRGDSAAYFCASSRIDDSDSPLHFGNGTRLTVT.

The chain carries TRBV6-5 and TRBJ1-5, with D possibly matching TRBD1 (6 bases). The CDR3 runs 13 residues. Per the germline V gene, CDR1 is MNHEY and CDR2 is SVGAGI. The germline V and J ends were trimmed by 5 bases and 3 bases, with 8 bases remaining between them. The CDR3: CASSRQVNQPQHF. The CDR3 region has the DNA TGTGCCAGCAGTCGACAGGTCAATCAGCCCCAGCATTTT.

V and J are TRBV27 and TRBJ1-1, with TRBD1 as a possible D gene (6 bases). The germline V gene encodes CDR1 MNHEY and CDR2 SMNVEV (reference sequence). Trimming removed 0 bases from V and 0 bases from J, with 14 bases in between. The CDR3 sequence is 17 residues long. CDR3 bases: TGTGCCAGCAGTTTATCTTGGACAGCACCTATGAACACTGAAGCTTTCTTT. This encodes CASSLSWTAPMNTEAFF.

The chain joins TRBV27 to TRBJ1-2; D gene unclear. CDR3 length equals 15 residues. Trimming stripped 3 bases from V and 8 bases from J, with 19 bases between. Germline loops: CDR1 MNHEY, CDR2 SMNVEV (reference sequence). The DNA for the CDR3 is TGTGCCAGCAGTTTGGGTCAGAGCCCAGGCCAGGGCTACACCTTC. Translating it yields CASSLGQSPGQGYTF.

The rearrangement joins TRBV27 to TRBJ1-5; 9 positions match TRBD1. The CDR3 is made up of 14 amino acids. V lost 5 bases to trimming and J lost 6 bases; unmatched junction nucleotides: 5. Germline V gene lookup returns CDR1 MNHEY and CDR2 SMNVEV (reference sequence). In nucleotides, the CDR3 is TGTGCCAGCAGTATCACAGGGGGCGGTCAGCCCCAGCATTTT. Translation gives CASSITGGGQPQHF.

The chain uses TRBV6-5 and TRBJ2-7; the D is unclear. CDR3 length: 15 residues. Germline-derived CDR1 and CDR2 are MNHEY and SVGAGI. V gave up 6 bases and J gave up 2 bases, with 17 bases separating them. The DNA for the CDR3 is TGTGCCAGCAGCTCCACCGCAACCGGTACCTACGAGCAGTACTTC. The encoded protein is CASSSTATGTYEQYF.

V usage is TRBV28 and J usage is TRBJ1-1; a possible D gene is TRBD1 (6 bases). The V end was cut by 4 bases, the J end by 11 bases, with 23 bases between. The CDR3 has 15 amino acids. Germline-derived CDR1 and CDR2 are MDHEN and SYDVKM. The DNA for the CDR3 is TGTGCCAGCAGTTCCACAGGGCAAACGGGCACATTGGCTTTCTTT. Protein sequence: CASSSTGQTGTLAFF.

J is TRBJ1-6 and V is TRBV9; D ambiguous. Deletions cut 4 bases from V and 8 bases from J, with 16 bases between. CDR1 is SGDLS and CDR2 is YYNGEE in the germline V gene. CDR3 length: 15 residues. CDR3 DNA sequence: TGTGCCAGCAGCTTCATGGGCCTGGCGGATTCACCCCTCCACTTT. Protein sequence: CASSFMGLADSPLHF.